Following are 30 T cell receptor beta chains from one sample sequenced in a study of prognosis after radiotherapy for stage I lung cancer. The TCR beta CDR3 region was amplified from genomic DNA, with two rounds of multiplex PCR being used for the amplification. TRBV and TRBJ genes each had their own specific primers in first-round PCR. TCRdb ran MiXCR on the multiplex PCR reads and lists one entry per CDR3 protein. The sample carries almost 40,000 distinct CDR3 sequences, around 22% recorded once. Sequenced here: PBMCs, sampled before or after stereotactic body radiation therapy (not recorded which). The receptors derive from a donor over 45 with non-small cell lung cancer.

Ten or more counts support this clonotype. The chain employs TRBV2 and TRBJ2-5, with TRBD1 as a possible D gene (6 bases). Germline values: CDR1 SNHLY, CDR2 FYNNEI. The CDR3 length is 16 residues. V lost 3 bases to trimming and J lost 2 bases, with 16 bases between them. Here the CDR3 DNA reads TGTGCCAGCAGTGACCCCCTCAAGGGACAACAAGAGACCCAGTACTTC. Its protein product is CASSDPLKGQQETQYF.

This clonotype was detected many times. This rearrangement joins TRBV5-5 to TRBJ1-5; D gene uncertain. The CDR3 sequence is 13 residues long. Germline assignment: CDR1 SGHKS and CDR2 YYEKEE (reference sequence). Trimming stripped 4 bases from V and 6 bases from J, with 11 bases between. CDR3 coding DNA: TGTGCCAGCAGCCAGCGGGAGGCTCAGCCCCAGCATTTT. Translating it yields CASSQREAQPQHF.

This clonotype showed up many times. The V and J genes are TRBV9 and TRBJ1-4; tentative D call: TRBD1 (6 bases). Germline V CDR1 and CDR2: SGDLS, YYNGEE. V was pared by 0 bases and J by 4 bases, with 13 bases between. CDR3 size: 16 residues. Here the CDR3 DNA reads TGTGCCAGCAGCGTAGCCCCAGCAGGGGTTAATGAAAAACTGTTTTTT. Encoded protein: CASSVAPAGVNEKLFF. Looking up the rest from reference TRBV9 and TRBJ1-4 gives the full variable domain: DSGVTQTPKHLITATGQRVTLRCSPRSGDLSVYWYQQSLDQGLQFLIQYYNGEERAKGNILERFSAQQFPDLHSELNLSSLELGDSALYFCASSVAPAGVNEKLFFGSGTQLSVL.

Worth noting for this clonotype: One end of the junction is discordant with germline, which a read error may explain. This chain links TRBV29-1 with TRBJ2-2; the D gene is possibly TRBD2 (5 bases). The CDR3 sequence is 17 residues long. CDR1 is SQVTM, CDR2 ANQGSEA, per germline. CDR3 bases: TGCAGCGTTGAAGCCCCATGGGAACGGGGAAACACCGAGGAGCTGTTTTTT. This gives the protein CSVEAPWERGNTEELFF.

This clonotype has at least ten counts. Here the CDR3 DNA reads TGTGCCAGCTGGACCGCAGATACGCAGTATTTT. It is translated as CASWTADTQYF. The chain is built from TRBV27 and TRBJ2-3; D call uncertain. The CDR3 runs to 11 residues. Germline V gene data show CDR1 as MNHEY and CDR2 as SMNVEV (reference sequence). The V and J ends lost 8 bases and 4 bases respectively, with 7 bases between them.

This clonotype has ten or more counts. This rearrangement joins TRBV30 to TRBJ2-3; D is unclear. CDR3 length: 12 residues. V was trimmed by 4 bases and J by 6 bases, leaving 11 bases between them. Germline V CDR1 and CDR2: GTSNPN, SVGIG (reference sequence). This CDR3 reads CAWTLTGDTQYF. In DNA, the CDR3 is TGTGCCTGGACCCTAACCGGGGATACGCAGTATTTT.

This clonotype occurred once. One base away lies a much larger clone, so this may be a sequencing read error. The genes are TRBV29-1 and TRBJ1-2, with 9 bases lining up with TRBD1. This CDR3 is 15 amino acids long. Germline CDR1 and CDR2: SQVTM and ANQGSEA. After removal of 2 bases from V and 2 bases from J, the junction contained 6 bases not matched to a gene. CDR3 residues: CSVEYAGTGNYGYTF. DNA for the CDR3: TGCAGCGTTGAATATGCCGGGACAGGGAACTATGGCTACACCTTC.

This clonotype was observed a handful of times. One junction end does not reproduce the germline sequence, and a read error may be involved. CDR3 nucleotides: TGTGCCAGCAGCCCCGGGACAGGGTCGATCCCCTACGGGCAGTGCTTC. Protein sequence: CASSPGTGSIPYGQCF. The chain joins TRBV6-2 or TRBV6-3 to TRBJ2-7; TRBD1 aligns across 9 bases. CDR3 length equals 16 residues. Germline loops: CDR1 MNHEY, CDR2 SVGEGT.

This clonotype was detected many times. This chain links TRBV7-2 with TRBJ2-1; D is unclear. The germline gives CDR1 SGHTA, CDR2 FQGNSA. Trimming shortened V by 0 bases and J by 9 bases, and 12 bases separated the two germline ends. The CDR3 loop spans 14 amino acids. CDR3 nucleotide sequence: TGTGCCAGCAGCTTAGCTCCTCTAATGGGTGAGCAGTTCTTC. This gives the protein CASSLAPLMGEQFF. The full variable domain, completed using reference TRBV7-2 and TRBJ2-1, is GAGVSQSPSNKVTEKGKDVELRCDPISGHTALYWYRQSLGQGLEFLIYFQGNSAPDKSGLPSDRFSAERTGGSVSTLTIQRTQQEDSAVYLCASSLAPLMGEQFFGPGTRLTVL.

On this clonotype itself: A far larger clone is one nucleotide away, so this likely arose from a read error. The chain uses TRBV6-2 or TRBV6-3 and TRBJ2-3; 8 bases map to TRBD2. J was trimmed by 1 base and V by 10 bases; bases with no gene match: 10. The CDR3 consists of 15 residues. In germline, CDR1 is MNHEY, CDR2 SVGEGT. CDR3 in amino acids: CATSRSGGRTDTQYF. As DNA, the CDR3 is TGTGCCACCTCTCGGAGCGGGGGACGCACAGATACGCAGTATTTT.

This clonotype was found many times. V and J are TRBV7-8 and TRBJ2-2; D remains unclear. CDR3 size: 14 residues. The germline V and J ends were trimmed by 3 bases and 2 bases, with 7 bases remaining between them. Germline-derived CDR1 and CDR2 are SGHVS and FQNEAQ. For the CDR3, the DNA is TGTGCCAGCAGCTTCAGTACCAACACCGGGGAGCTGTTTTTT. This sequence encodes CASSFSTNTGELFF.

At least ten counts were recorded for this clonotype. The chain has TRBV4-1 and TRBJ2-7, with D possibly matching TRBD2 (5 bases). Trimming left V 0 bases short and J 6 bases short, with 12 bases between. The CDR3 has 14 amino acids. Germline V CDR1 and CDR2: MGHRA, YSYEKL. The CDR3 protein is CASSQDRVAPEQYF. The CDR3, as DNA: TGCGCCAGCAGCCAAGATCGGGTAGCGCCCGAGCAGTACTTC.

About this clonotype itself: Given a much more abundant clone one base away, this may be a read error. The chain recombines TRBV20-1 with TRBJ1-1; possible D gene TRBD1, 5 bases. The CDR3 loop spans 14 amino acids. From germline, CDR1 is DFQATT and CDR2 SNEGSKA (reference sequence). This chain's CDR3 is CSAREDTVNTEASF. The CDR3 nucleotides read TGCAGTGCTCGGGAGGACACCGTGAACACTGAAGCTTCCTTT.

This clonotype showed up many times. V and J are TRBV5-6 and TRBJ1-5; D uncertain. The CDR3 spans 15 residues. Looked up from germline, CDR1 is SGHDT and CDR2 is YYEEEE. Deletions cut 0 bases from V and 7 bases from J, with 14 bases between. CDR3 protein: CASSLVGRSEQPQHF. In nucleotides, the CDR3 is TGTGCCAGCAGCTTGGTTGGCAGATCCGAACAGCCCCAGCATTTT.

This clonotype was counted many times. The DNA for the CDR3 is TGTGCCAGCAGTGAAGAAGCAGGGTTAACAGATACGCAGTATTTT. Its protein product is CASSEEAGLTDTQYF. The chain employs TRBV6-1 and TRBJ2-3; D is perhaps TRBD1 (5 bases). Trimming removed 1 base at V and 3 bases at J, with 11 bases between. This CDR3 spans 15 amino acids. The germline gives CDR1 MNHNS, CDR2 SASEGT.

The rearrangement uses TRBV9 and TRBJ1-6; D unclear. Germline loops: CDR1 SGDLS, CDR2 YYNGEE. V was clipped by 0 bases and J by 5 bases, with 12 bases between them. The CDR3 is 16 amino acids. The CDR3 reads CASSVEGSLNNSPLHF. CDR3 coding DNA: TGTGCCAGCAGCGTAGAAGGCAGTCTAAATAATTCACCCCTCCACTTT.

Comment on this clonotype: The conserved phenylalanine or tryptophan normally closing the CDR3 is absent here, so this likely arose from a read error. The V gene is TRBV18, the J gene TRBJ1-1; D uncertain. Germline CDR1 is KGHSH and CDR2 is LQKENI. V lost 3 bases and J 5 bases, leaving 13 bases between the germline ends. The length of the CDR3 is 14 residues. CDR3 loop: CASSPIPPRTEAFS. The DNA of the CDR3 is TGTGCCAGCTCACCTATCCCCCCGCGGACTGAAGCTTTCTCT.

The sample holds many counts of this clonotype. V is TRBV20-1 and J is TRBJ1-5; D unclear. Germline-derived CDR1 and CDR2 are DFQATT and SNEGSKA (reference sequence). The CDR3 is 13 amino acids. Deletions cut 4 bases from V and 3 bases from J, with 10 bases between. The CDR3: CSATNQVNQPQHF. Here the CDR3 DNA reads TGCAGTGCTACGAACCAGGTCAATCAGCCCCAGCATTTT.

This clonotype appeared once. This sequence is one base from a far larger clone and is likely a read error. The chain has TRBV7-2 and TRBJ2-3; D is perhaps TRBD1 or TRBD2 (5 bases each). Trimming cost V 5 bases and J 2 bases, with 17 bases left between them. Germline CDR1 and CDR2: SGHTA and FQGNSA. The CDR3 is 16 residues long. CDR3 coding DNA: TGTGCCAGCAGCCATGGATTAGAGGGGCACACAGATACGCAGTATTTT. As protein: CASSHGLEGHTDTQYF.

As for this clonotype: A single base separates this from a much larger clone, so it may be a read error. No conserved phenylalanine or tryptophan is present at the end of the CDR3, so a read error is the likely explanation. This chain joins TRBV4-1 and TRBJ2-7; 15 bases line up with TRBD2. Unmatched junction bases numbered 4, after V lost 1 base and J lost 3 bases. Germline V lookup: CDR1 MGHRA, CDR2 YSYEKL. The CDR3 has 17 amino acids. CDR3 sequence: CASSQAGTSGGYYEQYI. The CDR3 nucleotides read TGCGCCAGCAGCCAAGCAGGGACTAGCGGGGGGTACTACGAGCAGTACATC.

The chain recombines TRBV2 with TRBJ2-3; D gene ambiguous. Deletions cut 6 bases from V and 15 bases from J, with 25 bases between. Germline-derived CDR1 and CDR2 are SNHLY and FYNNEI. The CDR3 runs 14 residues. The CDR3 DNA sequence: TGTGCCAGCAGCGTCCGTATTAACACAGATACTCAATATTTT. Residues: CASSVRINTDTQYF.

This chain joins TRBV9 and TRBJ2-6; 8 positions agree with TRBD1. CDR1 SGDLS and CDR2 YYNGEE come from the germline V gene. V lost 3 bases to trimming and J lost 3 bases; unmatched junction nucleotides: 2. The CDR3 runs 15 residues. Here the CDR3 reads CASSATGDGANVLTF. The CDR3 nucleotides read TGTGCCAGCAGCGCGACAGGGGATGGGGCCAACGTCCTGACTTTC. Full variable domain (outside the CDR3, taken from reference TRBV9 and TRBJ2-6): DSGVTQTPKHLITATGQRVTLRCSPRSGDLSVYWYQQSLDQGLQFLIQYYNGEERAKGNILERFSAQQFPDLHSELNLSSLELGDSALYFCASSATGDGANVLTFGAGSRLTVL.

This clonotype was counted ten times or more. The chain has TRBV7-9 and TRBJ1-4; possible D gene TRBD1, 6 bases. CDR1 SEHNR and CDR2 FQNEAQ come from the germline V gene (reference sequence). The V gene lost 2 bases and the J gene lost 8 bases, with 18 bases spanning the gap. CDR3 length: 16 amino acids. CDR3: CASSLSSQGLEEKLFF. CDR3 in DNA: TGTGCCAGCAGCTTATCAAGTCAGGGGCTTGAGGAAAAACTGTTTTTT.

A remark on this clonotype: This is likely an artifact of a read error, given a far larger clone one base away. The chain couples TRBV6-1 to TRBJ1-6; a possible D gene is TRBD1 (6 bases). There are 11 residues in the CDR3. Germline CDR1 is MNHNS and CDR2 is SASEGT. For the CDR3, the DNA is TGTGCCAGCGTAGGGGGGGTTTGGTCTTTCTTT. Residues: CASVGGVWSFF.

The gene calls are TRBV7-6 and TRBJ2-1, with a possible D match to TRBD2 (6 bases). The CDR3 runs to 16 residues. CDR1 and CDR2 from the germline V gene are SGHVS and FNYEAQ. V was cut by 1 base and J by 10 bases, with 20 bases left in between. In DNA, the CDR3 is TGTGCCAGCAGCTTAGTCTCGCGGGGTTCCGTAATCGAGCAGTTCTTC. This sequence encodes CASSLVSRGSVIEQFF. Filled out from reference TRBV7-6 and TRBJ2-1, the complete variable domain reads GAGVSQSPRYKVTKRGQDVALRCDPISGHVSLYWYRQALGQGPEFLTYFNYEAQQDKSGLPNDRFSAERPEGSISTLTIQRTEQRDSAMYRCASSLVSRGSVIEQFFGPGTRLTVL.

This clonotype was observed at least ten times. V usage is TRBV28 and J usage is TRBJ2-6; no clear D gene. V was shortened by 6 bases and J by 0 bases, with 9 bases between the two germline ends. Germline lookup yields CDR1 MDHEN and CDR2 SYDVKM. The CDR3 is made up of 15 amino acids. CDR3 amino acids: CASSRAISGANVLTF. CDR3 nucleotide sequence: TGTGCCAGCAGCCGGGCGATCTCTGGGGCCAACGTCCTGACTTTC.

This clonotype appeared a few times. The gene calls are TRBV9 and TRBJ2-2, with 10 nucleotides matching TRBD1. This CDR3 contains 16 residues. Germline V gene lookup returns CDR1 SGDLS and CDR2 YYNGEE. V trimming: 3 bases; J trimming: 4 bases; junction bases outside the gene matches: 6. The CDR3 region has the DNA TGTGCCAGCAGCGCGGACAGGGGGGGGCGCACCGGGGAGCTGTTTTTT. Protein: CASSADRGGRTGELFF.

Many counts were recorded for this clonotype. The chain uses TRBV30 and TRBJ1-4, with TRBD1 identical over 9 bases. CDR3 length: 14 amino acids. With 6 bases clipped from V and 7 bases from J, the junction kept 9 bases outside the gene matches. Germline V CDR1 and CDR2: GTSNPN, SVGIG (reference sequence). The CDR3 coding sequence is TGTGCCTGTACTGTACAGGGGGCTGGTGAAAAACTGTTTTTT. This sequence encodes CACTVQGAGEKLFF.

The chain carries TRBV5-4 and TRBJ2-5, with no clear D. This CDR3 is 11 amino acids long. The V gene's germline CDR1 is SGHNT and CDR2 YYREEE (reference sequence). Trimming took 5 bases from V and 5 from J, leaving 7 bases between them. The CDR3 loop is CASRSKETQYF. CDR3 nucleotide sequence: TGTGCCAGCAGGTCCAAGGAGACCCAGTACTTC. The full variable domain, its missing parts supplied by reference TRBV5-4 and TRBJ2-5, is ETGVTQSPTHLIKTRGQQVTLRCSSQSGHNTVSWYQQALGQGPQFIFQYYREEENGRGNFPPRFSGLQFPNYSSELNVNALELDDSALYLCASRSKETQYFGPGTRLLVL.

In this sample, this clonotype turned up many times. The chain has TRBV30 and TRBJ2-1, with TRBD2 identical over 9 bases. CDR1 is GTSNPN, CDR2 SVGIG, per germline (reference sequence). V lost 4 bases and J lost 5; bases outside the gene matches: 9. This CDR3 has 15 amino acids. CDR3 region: CAWNRGGGADNEQFF. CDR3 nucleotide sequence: TGTGCCTGGAACCGGGGCGGGGGGGCAGACAATGAGCAGTTCTTC.